This T cell receptor beta chain comes out of a study of CD4 T cells in relation to SARS-CoV-2 and coronaviruses. Unexposed donor CD4+ T cells date from about 2010-2019, before the COVID-19 pandemic. Isolation of CD4+ T cells took place after roughly nine days in culture. The germline V and J ends were trimmed by 3 bases and 3 bases, with 6 bases remaining between them. In germline, CDR1 is KGHSH, CDR2 LQKENI. The CDR3 runs 12 residues. Study-level results: Monoreactive clones expanded significantly more to SARS-CoV-2 than crossreactive clones did. In around 63% of donors, memory CD4+ clonotypes crossrecognized SARS-CoV-2 and at least one common cold coronavirus spike.

In the case of this clone: Its antigen remains unidentified.

Libraries were prepared by immunoSEQ multiplex PCR; TCRdb keeps only in-frame clonotypes and omits some of them. The data hold approximately 25,000 clones, with around four fifths observed a single time. This chain uses TRBV18 with TRBJ2-7, with TRBD1 as a possible D gene (6 bases). This clonotype was obtained from a human donor in good health. The sample consisted of CD4+ T cells from PBMCs, cultured in vitro. The CDR3 is CASSPGHYEQYF. As DNA, the CDR3 is TGTGCCAGCTCACCGGGACACTACGAGCAGTACTTC.